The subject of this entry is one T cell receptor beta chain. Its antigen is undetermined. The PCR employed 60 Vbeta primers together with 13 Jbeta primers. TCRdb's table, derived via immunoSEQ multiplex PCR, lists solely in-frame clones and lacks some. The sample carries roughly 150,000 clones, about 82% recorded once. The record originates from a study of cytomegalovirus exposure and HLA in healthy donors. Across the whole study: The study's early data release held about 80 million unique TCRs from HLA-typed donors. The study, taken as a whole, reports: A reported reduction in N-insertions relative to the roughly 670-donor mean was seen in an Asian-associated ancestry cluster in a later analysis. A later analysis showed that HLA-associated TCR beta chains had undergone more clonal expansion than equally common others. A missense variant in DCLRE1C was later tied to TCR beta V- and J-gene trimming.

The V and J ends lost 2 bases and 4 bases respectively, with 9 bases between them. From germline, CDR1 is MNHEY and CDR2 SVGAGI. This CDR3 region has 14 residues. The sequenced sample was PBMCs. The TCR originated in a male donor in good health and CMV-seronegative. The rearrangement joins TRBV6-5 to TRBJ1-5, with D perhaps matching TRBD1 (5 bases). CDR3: CASSYRGGNQPQHF. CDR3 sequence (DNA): TGTGCCAGCAGTTACAGGGGAGGTAATCAGCCCCAGCATTTT.